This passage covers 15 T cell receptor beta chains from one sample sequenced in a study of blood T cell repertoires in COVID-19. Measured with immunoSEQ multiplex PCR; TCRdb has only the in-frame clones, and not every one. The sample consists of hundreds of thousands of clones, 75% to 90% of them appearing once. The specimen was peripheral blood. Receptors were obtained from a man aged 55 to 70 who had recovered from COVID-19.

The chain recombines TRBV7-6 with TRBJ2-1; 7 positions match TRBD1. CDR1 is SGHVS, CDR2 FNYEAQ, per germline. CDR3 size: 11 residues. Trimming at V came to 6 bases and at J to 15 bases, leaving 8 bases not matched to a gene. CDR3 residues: CASRYRDSPFF. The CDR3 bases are TGTGCCAGCAGATACCGGGACAGCCCGTTCTTC.

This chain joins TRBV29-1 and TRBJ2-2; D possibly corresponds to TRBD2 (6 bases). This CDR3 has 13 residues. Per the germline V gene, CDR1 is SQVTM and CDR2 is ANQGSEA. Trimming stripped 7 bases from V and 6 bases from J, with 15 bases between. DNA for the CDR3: TGCAGCGCCGGGACTTTCCTTGCCGGGGAGCTGTTTTTT. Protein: CSAGTFLAGELFF.

CDR3 region: CASSFWGRDNTEAFF. As DNA, the CDR3 is TGTGCCAGCAGCTTTTGGGGGAGGGATAACACTGAAGCTTTCTTT. The V gene is TRBV11-2, the J gene TRBJ1-1, with a weak D call TRBD1 (5 bases). V was clipped by 3 bases and J by 2 bases, with 13 bases between them. The CDR3 loop spans 15 amino acids. The germline gives CDR1 SGHAT, CDR2 FQNNGV. Full variable domain (rest looked up from reference TRBV11-2 and TRBJ1-1): EAGVAQSPRYKIIEKRQSVAFWCNPISGHATLYWYQQILGQGPKLLIQFQNNGVVDDSQLPKDRFSAERLKGVDSTLKIQPAKLEDSAVYLCASSFWGRDNTEAFFGQGTRLTVV.

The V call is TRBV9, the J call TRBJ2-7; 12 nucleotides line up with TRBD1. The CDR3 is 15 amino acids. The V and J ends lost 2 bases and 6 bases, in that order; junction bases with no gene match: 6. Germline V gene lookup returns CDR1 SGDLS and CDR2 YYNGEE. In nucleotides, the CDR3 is TGTGCCAGCAGCGTTGCCGGGACAGGGGGCCTCGAGCAGTACTTC. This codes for CASSVAGTGGLEQYF.

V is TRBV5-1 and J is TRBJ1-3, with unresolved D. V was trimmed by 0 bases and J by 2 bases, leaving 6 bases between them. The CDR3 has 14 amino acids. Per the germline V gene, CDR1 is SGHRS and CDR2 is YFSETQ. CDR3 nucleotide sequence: TGCGCCAGCAGCTTGGCAGGAACTGGAAACACCATATATTTT. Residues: CASSLAGTGNTIYF.

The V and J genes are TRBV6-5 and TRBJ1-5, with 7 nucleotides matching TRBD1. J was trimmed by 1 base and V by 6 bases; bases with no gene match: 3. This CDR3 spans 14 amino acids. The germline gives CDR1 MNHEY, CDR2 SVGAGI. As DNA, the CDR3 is TGTGCCAGCAGCCCGGGACAGAGCAATCAGCCCCAGCATTTT. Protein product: CASSPGQSNQPQHF.

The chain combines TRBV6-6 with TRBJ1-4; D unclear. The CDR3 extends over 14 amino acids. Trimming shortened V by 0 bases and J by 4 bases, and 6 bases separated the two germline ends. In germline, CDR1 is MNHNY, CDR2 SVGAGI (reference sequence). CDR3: CASSYSRGNEKLFF. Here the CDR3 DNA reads TGTGCCAGCAGTTACTCCCGCGGTAATGAAAAACTGTTTTTT.

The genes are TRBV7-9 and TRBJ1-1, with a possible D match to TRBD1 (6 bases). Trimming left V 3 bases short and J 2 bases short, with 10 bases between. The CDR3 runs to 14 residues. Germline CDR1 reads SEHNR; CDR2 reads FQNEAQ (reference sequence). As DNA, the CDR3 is TGTGCCAGCAGCTTGGCAGGGGCCAACACTGAAGCTTTCTTT. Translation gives CASSLAGANTEAFF. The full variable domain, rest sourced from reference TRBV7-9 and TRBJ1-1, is DTGVSQNPRHKITKRGQNVTFRCDPISEHNRLYWYRQTLGQGPEFLTYFQNEAQLEKSRLLSDRFSAERPKGSFSTLEIQRTEQGDSAMYLCASSLAGANTEAFFGQGTRLTVV.

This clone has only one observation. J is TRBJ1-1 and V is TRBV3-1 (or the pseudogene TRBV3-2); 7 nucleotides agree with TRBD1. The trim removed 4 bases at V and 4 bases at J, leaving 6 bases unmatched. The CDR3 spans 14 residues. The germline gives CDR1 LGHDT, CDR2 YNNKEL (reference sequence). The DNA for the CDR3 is TGTGCCAGCAGCCTACTACAGGGGACCACTGAAGCTTTCTTT. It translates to CASSLLQGTTEAFF.

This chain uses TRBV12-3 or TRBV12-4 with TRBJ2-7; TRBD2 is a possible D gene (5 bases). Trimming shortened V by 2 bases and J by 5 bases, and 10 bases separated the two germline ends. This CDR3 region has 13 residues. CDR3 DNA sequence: TGTGCCAGCAGTTTATCATCCGGGGACGAGCAGTACGTC. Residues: CASSLSSGDEQYV.

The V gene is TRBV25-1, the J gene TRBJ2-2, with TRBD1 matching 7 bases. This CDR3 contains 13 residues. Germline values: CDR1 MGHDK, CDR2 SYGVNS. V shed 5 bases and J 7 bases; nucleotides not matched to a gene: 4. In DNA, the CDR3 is TGTGCCAGCAGTCGACAGGGTCACGGGGAGCTGTTTTTT. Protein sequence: CASSRQGHGELFF.

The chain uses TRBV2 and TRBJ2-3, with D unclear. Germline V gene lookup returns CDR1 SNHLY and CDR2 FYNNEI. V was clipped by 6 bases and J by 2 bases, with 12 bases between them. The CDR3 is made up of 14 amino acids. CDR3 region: CASSPDRDTDTQYF. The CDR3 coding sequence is TGTGCCAGCAGCCCTGATCGAGACACAGATACGCAGTATTTT.

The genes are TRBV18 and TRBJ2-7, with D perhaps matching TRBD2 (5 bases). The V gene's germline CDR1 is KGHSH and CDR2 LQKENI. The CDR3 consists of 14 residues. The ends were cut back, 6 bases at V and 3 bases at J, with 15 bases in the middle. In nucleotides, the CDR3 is TGTGCCAGCTCCCCAACCAGCGGAATCTACGAGCAGTACTTC. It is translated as CASSPTSGIYEQYF.

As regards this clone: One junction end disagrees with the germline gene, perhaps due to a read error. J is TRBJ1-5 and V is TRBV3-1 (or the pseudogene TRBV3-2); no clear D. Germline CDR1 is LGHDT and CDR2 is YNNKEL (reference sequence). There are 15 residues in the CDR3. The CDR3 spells CASSPDWNSNRPQHF. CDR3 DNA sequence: TGTGCCAGCAGCCCCGACTGGAATAGCAATCGGCCCCAGCATTTT.

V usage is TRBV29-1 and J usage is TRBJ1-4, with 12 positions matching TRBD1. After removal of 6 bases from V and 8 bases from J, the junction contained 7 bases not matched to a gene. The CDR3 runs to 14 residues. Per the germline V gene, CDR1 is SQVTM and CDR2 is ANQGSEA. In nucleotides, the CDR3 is TGCAGCGTAAGAGCCGGGACAGGGGGCGAAAAACTGTTTTTT. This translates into CSVRAGTGGEKLFF.